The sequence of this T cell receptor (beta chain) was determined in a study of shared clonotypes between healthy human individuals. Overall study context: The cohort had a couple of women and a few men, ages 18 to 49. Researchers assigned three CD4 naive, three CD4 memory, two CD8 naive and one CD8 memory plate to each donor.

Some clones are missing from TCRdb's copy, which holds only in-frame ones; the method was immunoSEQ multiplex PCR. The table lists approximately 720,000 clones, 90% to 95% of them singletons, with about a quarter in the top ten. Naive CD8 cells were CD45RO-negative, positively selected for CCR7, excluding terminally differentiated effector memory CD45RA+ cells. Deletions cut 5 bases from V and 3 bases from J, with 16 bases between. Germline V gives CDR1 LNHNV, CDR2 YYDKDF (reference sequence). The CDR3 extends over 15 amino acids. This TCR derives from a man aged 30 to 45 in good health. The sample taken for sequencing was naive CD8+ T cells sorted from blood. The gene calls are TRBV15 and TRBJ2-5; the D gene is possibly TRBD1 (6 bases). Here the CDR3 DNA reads TGTGCCACCAGCTCCCAGGACAGCACCAAAGAGACCCAGTACTTC. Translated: CATSSQDSTKETQYF.